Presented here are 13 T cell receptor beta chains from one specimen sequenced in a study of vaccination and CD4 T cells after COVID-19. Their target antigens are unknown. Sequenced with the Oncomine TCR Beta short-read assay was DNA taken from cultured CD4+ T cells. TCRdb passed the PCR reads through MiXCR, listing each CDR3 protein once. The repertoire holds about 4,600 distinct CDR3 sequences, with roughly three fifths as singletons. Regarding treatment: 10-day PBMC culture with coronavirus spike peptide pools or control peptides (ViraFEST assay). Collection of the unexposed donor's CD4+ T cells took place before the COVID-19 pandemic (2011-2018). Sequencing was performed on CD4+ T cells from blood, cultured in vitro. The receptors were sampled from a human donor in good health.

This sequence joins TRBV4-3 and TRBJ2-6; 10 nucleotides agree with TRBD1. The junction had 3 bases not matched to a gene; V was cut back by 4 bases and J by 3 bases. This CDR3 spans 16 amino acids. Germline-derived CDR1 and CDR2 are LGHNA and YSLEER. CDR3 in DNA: TGCGCCAGCAGCCGAGACAGGGGGCTTGGGGCCAACGTCCTGACTTTC. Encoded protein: CASSRDRGLGANVLTF.

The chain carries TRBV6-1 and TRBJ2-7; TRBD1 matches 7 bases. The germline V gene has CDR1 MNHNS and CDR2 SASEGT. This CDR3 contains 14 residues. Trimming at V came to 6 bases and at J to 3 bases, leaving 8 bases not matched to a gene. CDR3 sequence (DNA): TGTGCCAGCAGGCCGGGACAGACTCGCTACGAGCAGTACTTC. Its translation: CASRPGQTRYEQYF.

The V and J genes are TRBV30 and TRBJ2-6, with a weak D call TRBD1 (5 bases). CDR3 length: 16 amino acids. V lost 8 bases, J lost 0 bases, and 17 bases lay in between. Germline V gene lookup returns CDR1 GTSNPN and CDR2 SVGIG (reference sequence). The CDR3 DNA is TGTGCCGGCCACAGGCCTTCGAGCTCTGGGGCCAACGTCCTGACTTTC. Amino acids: CAGHRPSSSGANVLTF.

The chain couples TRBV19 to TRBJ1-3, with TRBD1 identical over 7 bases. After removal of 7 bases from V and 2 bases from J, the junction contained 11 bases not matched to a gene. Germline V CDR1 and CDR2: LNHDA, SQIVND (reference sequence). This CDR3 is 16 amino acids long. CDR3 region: CASTPRQGTAGNTIYF. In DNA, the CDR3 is TGTGCCAGTACCCCCAGACAGGGTACCGCTGGAAACACCATATATTTT.

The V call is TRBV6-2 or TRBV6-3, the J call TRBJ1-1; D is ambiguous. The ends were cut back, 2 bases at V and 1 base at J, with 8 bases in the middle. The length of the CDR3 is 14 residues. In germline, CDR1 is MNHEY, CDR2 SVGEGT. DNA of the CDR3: TGTGCCAGCAGTTACCGACAAGGGAACACTGAAGCTTTCTTT. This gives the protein CASSYRQGNTEAFF.

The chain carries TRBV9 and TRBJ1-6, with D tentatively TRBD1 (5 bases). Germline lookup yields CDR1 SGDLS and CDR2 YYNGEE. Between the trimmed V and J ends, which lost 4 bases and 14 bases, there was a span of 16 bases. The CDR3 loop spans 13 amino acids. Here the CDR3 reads CASSPGRDLALHF. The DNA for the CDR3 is TGTGCCAGCAGCCCGGGACGGGATCTGGCCCTCCACTTT.

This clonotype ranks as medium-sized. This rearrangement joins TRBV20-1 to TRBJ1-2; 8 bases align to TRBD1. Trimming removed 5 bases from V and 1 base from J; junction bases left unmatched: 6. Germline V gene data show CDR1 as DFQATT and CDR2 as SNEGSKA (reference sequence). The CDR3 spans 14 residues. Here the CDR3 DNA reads TGCAGTGCTCGGGAACAGGGGGTTAACTATGGCTACACCTTC. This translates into CSAREQGVNYGYTF.

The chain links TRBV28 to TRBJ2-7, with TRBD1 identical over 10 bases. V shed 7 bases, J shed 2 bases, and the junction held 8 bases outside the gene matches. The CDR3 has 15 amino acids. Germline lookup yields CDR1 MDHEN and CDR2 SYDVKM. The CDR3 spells CASNLGTGVTYEQYF. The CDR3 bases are TGTGCCAGCAACCTCGGGACAGGGGTCACCTACGAGCAGTACTTC.

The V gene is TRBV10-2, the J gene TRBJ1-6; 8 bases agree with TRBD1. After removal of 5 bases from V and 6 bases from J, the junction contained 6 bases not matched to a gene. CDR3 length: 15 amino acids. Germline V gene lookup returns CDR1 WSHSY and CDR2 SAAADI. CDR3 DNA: TGCGCCAGCAGTTTGGACAGGGCCAGTAATTCACCCCTCCACTTT. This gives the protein CASSLDRASNSPLHF.

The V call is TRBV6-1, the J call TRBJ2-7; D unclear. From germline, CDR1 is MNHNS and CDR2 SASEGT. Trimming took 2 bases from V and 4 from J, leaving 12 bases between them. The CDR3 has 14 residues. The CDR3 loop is CASSELERIYEQYF. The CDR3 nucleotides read TGTGCCAGCAGTGAATTGGAGAGAATATACGAGCAGTACTTC.

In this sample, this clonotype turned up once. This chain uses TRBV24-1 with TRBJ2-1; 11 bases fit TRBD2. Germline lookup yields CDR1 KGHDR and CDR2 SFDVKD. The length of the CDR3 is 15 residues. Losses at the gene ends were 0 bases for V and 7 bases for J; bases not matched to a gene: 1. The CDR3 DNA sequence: TGTGCCACCAGTGATTTGCGGACTAGCGGGAATGAGCAGTTCTTC. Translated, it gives CATSDLRTSGNEQFF.

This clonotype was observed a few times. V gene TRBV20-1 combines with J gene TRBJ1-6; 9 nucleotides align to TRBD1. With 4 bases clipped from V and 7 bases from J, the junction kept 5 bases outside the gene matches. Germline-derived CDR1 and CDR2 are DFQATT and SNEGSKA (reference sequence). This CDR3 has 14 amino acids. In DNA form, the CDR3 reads TGCAGTGCTAAACCCGGGACAGGGAATTCACCCCTCCACTTT. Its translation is CSAKPGTGNSPLHF.

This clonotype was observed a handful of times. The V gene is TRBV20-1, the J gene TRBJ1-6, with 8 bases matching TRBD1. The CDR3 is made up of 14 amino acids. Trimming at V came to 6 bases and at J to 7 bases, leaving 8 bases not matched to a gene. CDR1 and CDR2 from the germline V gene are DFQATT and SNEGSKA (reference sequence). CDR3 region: CSAHGQGWNSPLHF. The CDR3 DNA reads TGCAGTGCCCATGGACAGGGATGGAATTCACCCCTCCACTTT.